The clone carrying this T cell receptor beta chain came up a few times. In the authors' methods: Reference gene primers were amplified, and this amplification served to estimate nucleated cell counts. The data were produced by immunoSEQ multiplex PCR, yet TCRdb's version contains in-frame clones alone and is incomplete. The DNA was the basis for D and trimming; V, J and clone size are from that table. The sample consists of some 170,000 clones, roughly four fifths of them appearing once. Trimming cost V 7 bases and J 2 bases; bases outside gene matches: 3. The CDR3 has 14 amino acids. The V gene's germline CDR1 is KGHDR and CDR2 SFDVKD. The data stem from a study of blood T cell repertoires in COVID-19. Study context: Samples representing acute and convalescent COVID-19 were sourced from the United States, Italy and Spain. Sample material is recorded as cDNA or gDNA derived from T cells, B-cell-depleted T cells, or PBMCs.

This clonotype originated in a man aged 60-69 years with active or convalescent COVID-19. This rearrangement joins TRBV24-1 to TRBJ1-5, with 8 bases matching TRBD1. The sample comprised peripheral blood. CDR3: CATSAQGGNQPQHF. For the CDR3, the DNA is TGTGCCACCAGCGCACAGGGGGGCAATCAGCCCCAGCATTTT.